Listed below are T cell receptor beta chains from one sample, sequenced in a study of T cell responses to AZD1222 COVID-19 vaccine. The repertoire was sequenced with immunoSEQ multiplex PCR; TCRdb's copy has only in-frame clones and lacks some. The profile covers over 95,000 clones, with approximately 90% appearing a single time and 7.5% taken by the ten largest. The source material was peripheral blood, sampled on day 0 of AZD1222 vaccination. The source is an adult in good health. Both conserved end residues are part of each CDR3. D genes are given only for firm matches. Not all rows give a size; the values are once, few, many and, for expanded clones, a class.

CASSEQRGGPVGETQYF	TGTGCCAGCAGTGAACAGCGGGGGGGCCCGGTTGGAGAGACCCAGTACTTC	TRBD2	TRBJ2-5	TRBV6-1	few
CASSLSWGGTEAFF	TGTGCCAGCAGTTTATCTTGGGGGGGGACTGAAGCTTTCTTT	-	TRBJ1-1	TRBV28	-
CASSFSWGGTGELFF	TGTGCCAGCAGCTTCTCATGGGGCGGCACCGGGGAGCTGTTTTTT	-	TRBJ2-2	TRBV5-8	-
CASSEAHIFYGYTF	TGTGCCAGCAGTGAAGCCCACATTTTCTATGGCTACACCTTC	-	TRBJ1-2	TRBV2	-
CASSYPLAGGYNEQFF	TGTGCCAGCAGTTACCCGTTAGCGGGAGGCTACAATGAGCAGTTCTTC	TRBD2	TRBJ2-1	TRBV6-6	-
CATSSESGGTTNTGELFF	TGTGCCACCAGCTCCGAGAGCGGCGGGACAACGAACACCGGGGAGCTGTTTTTT	-	TRBJ2-2	TRBV15	-
CASSLFGQGTNQPQHF	TGTGCCAGCAGCTTATTCGGACAGGGGACAAATCAGCCCCAGCATTTT	TRBD1	TRBJ1-5	TRBV7-9	-
CASSNRLAGSTDTQYF	TGTGCCAGCAGCAATAGACTAGCGGGAAGCACAGATACGCAGTATTTT	-	TRBJ2-3	TRBV21-1	-
CSVDKVAVYNEQFF	TGCAGCGTTGACAAGGTAGCGGTATACAATGAGCAGTTCTTC	-	TRBJ2-1	TRBV29-1	few
CASSVQETQYF	TGTGCCAGCAGCGTCCAAGAGACCCAGTACTTC	-	TRBJ2-5	TRBV11-2	-
CASSYSPGAEQYF	TGTGCCAGCAGTTACTCGCCCGGGGCCGAGCAGTACTTC	-	TRBJ2-7	TRBV6-5	-
CASSSPGDINYGYTF	TGTGCCAGCAGTTCTCCAGGGGATATAAACTATGGCTACACCTTC	-	TRBJ1-2	TRBV28	-
CASSGGTGTYEQYF	TGTGCCAGCTCAGGGGGGACAGGGACTTACGAGCAGTACTTC	TRBD1	TRBJ2-7	TRBV18	-
CASMHGLAGYNEQFF	TGTGCCAGCATGCACGGACTAGCGGGGTACAATGAGCAGTTCTTC	TRBD2	TRBJ2-1	TRBV28	-
CASSFRAGYEQYF	TGTGCCAGCAGTTTTCGGGCCGGCTACGAGCAGTACTTC	-	TRBJ2-7	TRBV12-3/TRBV12-4	-
CASSPPQGSSYNEQFF	TGTGCCAGCAGTCCCCCACAGGGGAGCTCCTACAATGAGCAGTTCTTC	TRBD1	TRBJ2-1	TRBV28	-
CASSLGRLTGELFF	TGCGCCAGCAGCTTGGGGAGGCTCACCGGGGAGCTGTTTTTT	-	TRBJ2-2	TRBV5-1	-
CASSLGFGGTDTQYF	TGTGCCAGCAGCTTGGGGTTCGGCGGCACAGATACGCAGTATTTT	-	TRBJ2-3	TRBV5-4	-
CTSTYHFRDRQETQYF	TGCACCAGCACCTACCACTTCCGGGACAGACAAGAGACCCAGTACTTC	-	TRBJ2-5	TRBV1	-
CASSEFRTGGSYEQYF	TGCGCCAGCAGTGAGTTTCGGACAGGGGGGTCCTACGAGCAGTACTTC	TRBD1	TRBJ2-7	TRBV10-1	once
CASSLRTGGTETQYF	TGTGCCAGCAGTCTACGGACGGGGGGAACGGAGACCCAGTACTTC	TRBD2	TRBJ2-5	TRBV6-2/TRBV6-3	-
CASSLRPGTNYGYTF	TGTGCCAGCAGCCTAAGGCCAGGGACCAACTATGGCTACACCTTC	-	TRBJ1-2	TRBV9	-
CATRITGLETQYF	TGTGCCACCAGGATCACAGGTTTGGAGACCCAGTACTTC	-	TRBJ2-5	TRBV24-1	-
CASSAGTGGRSTEAFF	TGTGCCAGCAGCGCCGGGACAGGGGGCCGAAGTACTGAAGCTTTCTTT	TRBD1	TRBJ1-1	TRBV5-4	few
CSAPGTTWQYF	TGCAGTGCTCCCGGGACGACGTGGCAGTACTTC	-	TRBJ2-7	TRBV20-1	-
CASSPRTSGSYEQYF	TGTGCCAGCAGCCCCCGGACTAGCGGGAGCTACGAGCAGTACTTC	TRBD2	TRBJ2-7	TRBV6-6	-
CASSQSTGALSYEQYF	TGTGCCAGCAGCCAATCCACAGGGGCGTTATCCTACGAGCAGTACTTC	TRBD1	TRBJ2-7	TRBV16	-
CASSYRLEGYYNEQFF	TGTGCCAGCAGTTACCGACTAGAGGGGTACTACAATGAGCAGTTCTTC	-	TRBJ2-1	TRBV6-5	-